One and the same sample provided the 25 T cell receptor beta chains below, sequenced in a study of blood T cell repertoires in COVID-19. TCRdb's table, derived via immunoSEQ multiplex PCR, lists solely in-frame clones and lacks some. This sample has fewer than 75,000 clones, with 89% found just once. Specimen: peripheral blood. These receptors were collected from an elderly man with acute or convalescent COVID-19.

This clone was counted only a few times. The CDR3 region is CATSDRGSNEKLFF. CDR3 sequence (DNA): TGTGCCACCAGTGATCGGGGATCTAATGAAAAACTGTTTTTT. The V and J genes are TRBV24-1 and TRBJ1-4, with D unresolved. Germline CDR1 KGHDR, CDR2 SFDVKD. V was cut by 3 bases and J by 3 bases, with 7 bases left in between. The CDR3 contains 14 residues.

The chain couples TRBV30 to TRBJ1-6; 7 positions match TRBD1. Germline V gene sequence: CDR1 GTSNPN, CDR2 SVGIG (reference sequence). This CDR3 comprises 14 residues. V lost 0 bases to trimming and J lost 4 bases; unmatched junction nucleotides: 0. The chain's CDR3 is CAWSVGQYNSPLHF. The CDR3 DNA follows: TGTGCCTGGAGTGTGGGACAGTATAATTCACCCCTCCACTTT.

DNA of the CDR3: TGCAGTGCTTGGCTTACAGGGGAACAGTTCTTC. This gives the protein CSAWLTGEQFF. The chain links TRBV20-1 to TRBJ2-1; TRBD1 matches at 7 bases. Trimming at V came to 5 bases and at J to 13 bases, leaving 8 bases not matched to a gene. The CDR3 is 11 amino acids. Germline V gene sequence: CDR1 DFQATT, CDR2 SNEGSKA (reference sequence).

The rearrangement uses TRBV2 and TRBJ2-7, with 7 bases fitting TRBD1. J gave up 2 bases and V 6 bases, and 4 bases lay outside the gene matches. The CDR3 is made up of 13 amino acids. Germline V lookup: CDR1 SNHLY, CDR2 FYNNEI. This chain's CDR3 is CASSLDRAYEQYF. The CDR3 bases are TGTGCCAGCAGCCTAGACAGGGCCTACGAGCAGTACTTC.

V is TRBV20-1 and J is TRBJ1-2; no clear D gene. The germline V gene has CDR1 DFQATT and CDR2 SNEGSKA (reference sequence). The germline V and J ends were trimmed by 3 bases and 3 bases, with 8 bases remaining between them. The CDR3 length is 12 residues. Here the CDR3 DNA reads TGCAGTGCTAGTTATCTCGACTATGGCTACACCTTC. As protein: CSASYLDYGYTF.

This sequence joins TRBV2 and TRBJ2-2; 9 bases line up with TRBD2. CDR1 is SNHLY, CDR2 FYNNEI, per germline. CDR3 length: 15 amino acids. V lost 6 bases and J lost 6; bases outside the gene matches: 8. The CDR3 spells CASRGLSGSAGELFF. In DNA form, the CDR3 reads TGTGCCAGCAGGGGGCTTAGCGGGAGTGCCGGGGAGCTGTTTTTT.

V gene TRBV29-1 combines with J gene TRBJ1-2, with 9 bases identical to TRBD1. Per germline, CDR1 SQVTM and CDR2 ANQGSEA. Trimming at V came to 7 bases and at J to 6 bases, leaving 3 bases not matched to a gene. This CDR3 has 11 residues. This chain's CDR3 is CSATGGHGYTF. CDR3 sequence (DNA): TGCAGCGCTACAGGGGGCCATGGCTACACCTTC.

The chain couples TRBV19 to TRBJ1-5; 8 bases fit TRBD1. The CDR3 sequence is 17 residues long. Germline trimming cut 8 bases from V and 2 bases from J; bases unmatched to any gene: 14. CDR1 and CDR2 (germline): LNHDA, SQIVND (reference sequence). CDR3 in amino acids: CASRRTGYVGGNQPQHF. In DNA form, the CDR3 reads TGTGCCAGTCGAAGGACAGGGTACGTCGGGGGCAATCAGCCCCAGCATTTT.

A single count supports this clone. This chain links TRBV13 with TRBJ2-5, with D maybe TRBD1 (6 bases). Per germline, CDR1 PRHDT and CDR2 FYEKMQ (reference sequence). CDR3 length: 15 amino acids. V lost 0 bases and J 2 bases, leaving 10 bases between the germline ends. The CDR3 coding sequence is TGTGCCAGCAGCTTAGGCCCCAGGGGACAAGAGACCCAGTACTTC. Its translation is CASSLGPRGQETQYF.

The CDR3 protein is CASSPRAGNTEAFF. CDR3 coding DNA: TGCGCCAGCAGCCCCCGGGCGGGGAACACTGAAGCTTTCTTT. This rearrangement joins TRBV5-1 to TRBJ1-1; D not resolved. The CDR3 runs to 14 residues. CDR1 is SGHRS and CDR2 is YFSETQ in the germline V gene. Trimming took 4 bases from V and 1 from J, leaving 11 bases between them.

The rearrangement uses TRBV2 and TRBJ2-1; possible D gene TRBD2, 6 bases. Trimming took off 11 bases at V and 2 bases at J, with 16 bases between the two ends. This CDR3 has 14 residues. CDR1 and CDR2 from the germline V gene are SNHLY and FYNNEI. The CDR3 sequence is CACAGMNTYNEQFF. The CDR3 DNA is TGTGCCTGCGCGGGAATGAATACCTACAATGAGCAGTTCTTC.

The V and J genes are TRBV10-2 and TRBJ1-1, with 9 bases matching TRBD1. V shed 5 bases, J shed 8 bases, and the junction held 3 bases outside the gene matches. The germline V gene encodes CDR1 WSHSY and CDR2 SAAADI. The CDR3 is 12 amino acids. CDR3 DNA: TGCGCCAGCAGTCCCGGACAGGGGGAAGCTTTCTTT. This gives the protein CASSPGQGEAFF.

This chain connects TRBV24-1 to TRBJ1-5; D not resolved. Trimming took 1 base from V and 9 from J, leaving 9 bases between them. Germline loops: CDR1 KGHDR, CDR2 SFDVKD. The CDR3 sequence is 13 residues long. CDR3 coding DNA: TGTGCCACCAGTGATTTTGGCGGAGGGCCCCAGCATTTT. Amino acids: CATSDFGGGPQHF.

This chain joins TRBV11-3 and TRBJ2-6; 11 bases map to TRBD1. The V gene end was trimmed by 6 bases and the J gene end by 1 base; junction bases not matched to a gene: 5. Germline values: CDR1 SGHNT, CDR2 YENEEA. The CDR3 runs to 17 residues. CDR3 residues: CASSPGTGGSGANVLTF. CDR3 DNA sequence: TGTGCCAGCAGTCCCGGGACAGGGGGGTCTGGGGCCAACGTCCTGACTTTC.

The chain recombines TRBV3-1 (or the pseudogene TRBV3-2) with TRBJ2-7; D may be TRBD2 (6 bases). Per germline, CDR1 LGHDT and CDR2 YNNKEL (reference sequence). CDR3 length equals 13 residues. V lost 2 bases and J lost 6, with 11 bases in between. The CDR3 nucleotides are TGTGCCAGCAGCCAAAAGGCGGGGAGCGAGCAGTACTTC. Translated: CASSQKAGSEQYF.

V and J are TRBV2 and TRBJ1-5; perhaps TRBD1 as D (5 bases). Germline-derived CDR1 and CDR2 are SNHLY and FYNNEI. The V end was cut by 2 bases, the J end by 5 bases, with 10 bases between. The CDR3 consists of 14 residues. The CDR3 loop reads CASSENTGYQPQHF. CDR3 nucleotide sequence: TGTGCCAGCAGTGAAAATACAGGCTATCAGCCCCAGCATTTT.

The V gene is TRBV7-2, the J gene TRBJ1-2; 9 positions match TRBD1. CDR1 is SGHTA and CDR2 is FQGNSA in the germline V gene. Losses at the gene ends were 5 bases for V and 1 base for J; bases not matched to a gene: 2. CDR3 length: 14 amino acids. DNA of the CDR3: TGTGCCAGCAGCATGACAGGGGGTAACTATGGCTACACCTTC. It translates to CASSMTGGNYGYTF.

This rearrangement joins TRBV2 to TRBJ2-4; 8 nucleotides line up with TRBD2. V lost 3 bases and J lost 9; bases outside the gene matches: 1. This CDR3 region has 12 residues. Germline values: CDR1 SNHLY, CDR2 FYNNEI. The CDR3 region is CASSDRGGIQYF. The DNA for the CDR3 is TGTGCCAGCAGTGACCGGGGGGGCATTCAGTACTTC.

This rearrangement joins TRBV15 to TRBJ1-2; a possible D gene is TRBD1 (6 bases). Looked up from germline, CDR1 is LNHNV and CDR2 is YYDKDF (reference sequence). With 5 bases removed from V and 4 bases from J, the gap between germline ends came to 8 bases. There are 12 residues in the CDR3. This CDR3 reads CATSRQVYGYTF. The CDR3 DNA is TGTGCCACCAGCCGACAGGTCTATGGCTACACCTTC. Using reference TRBV15 and TRBJ1-2 for the parts outside the CDR3, the full variable domain is DAMVIQNPRYQVTQFGKPVTLSCSQTLNHNVMYWYQQKSSQAPKLLFHYYDKDFNNEADTPDNFQSRRPNTSFCFLDIRSPGLGDTAMYLCATSRQVYGYTFGSGTRLTVV.

CDR3 region: CASRKGLSYNSPLHF. CDR3 sequence (DNA): TGTGCCAGCAGAAAGGGGTTGTCCTATAATTCACCCCTCCACTTT. This chain connects TRBV6-5 to TRBJ1-6, with D perhaps TRBD1 (5 bases). With 6 bases removed from V and 1 base from J, the gap between germline ends came to 10 bases. The germline gives CDR1 MNHEY, CDR2 SVGAGI. CDR3 length: 15 residues.

The rearrangement joins TRBV29-1 to TRBJ1-1, with TRBD1 as a possible D gene (6 bases). CDR3 length equals 13 residues. Germline V lookup: CDR1 SQVTM, CDR2 ANQGSEA. Trimming shortened V by 5 bases and J by 0 bases, and 10 bases separated the two germline ends. In DNA, the CDR3 is TGCAGCGTTACCAGGGGTATGAACACTGAAGCTTTCTTT. Its translation: CSVTRGMNTEAFF.

The V gene is TRBV18, the J gene TRBJ1-5; TRBD1 matches at 7 bases. Germline V gene data show CDR1 as KGHSH and CDR2 as LQKENI. Trimming removed 6 bases from V and 5 bases from J; junction bases left unmatched: 4. This CDR3 region has 13 residues. The CDR3 bases are TGTGCCAGCTCGACAGGGTCCCATCAGCCCCAGCATTTT. This encodes CASSTGSHQPQHF.

CDR3 sequence (DNA): TGTGCCACCAGTGGCCCCCCGGGTGGCGGCTACACCTTC. Amino acid sequence: CATSGPPGGGYTF. The J gene is TRBJ1-2, the V gene TRBV24-1, with D unresolved. This CDR3 spans 13 amino acids. With 5 bases removed from V and 8 bases from J, the gap between germline ends came to 14 bases. Germline loops: CDR1 KGHDR, CDR2 SFDVKD.

The chain combines TRBV5-1 with TRBJ2-1, with TRBD2 matching over 10 bases. CDR3 length: 15 amino acids. V was clipped by 2 bases and J by 7 bases; unmatched bases: 6. Germline-derived CDR1 and CDR2 are SGHRS and YFSETQ. The DNA of the CDR3 is TGCGCCAGCAGCTTACCCAGCGGGGGGGCAAATGAGCAGTTCTTC. This gives the protein CASSLPSGGANEQFF.

This clone turned up a few times. J is TRBJ1-1 and V is TRBV9, with TRBD1 matching 10 bases. Germline V lookup: CDR1 SGDLS, CDR2 YYNGEE. The V gene end was trimmed by 0 bases and the J gene end by 5 bases; junction bases not matched to a gene: 4. CDR3 length equals 15 residues. CDR3 DNA sequence: TGTGCCAGCAGCGTAGGACAGGGGGCAAGGACTGAAGCTTTCTTT. This sequence encodes CASSVGQGARTEAFF.